This TCR beta chain was sequenced in a study of blood T cell repertoires in COVID-19. Study background: Sites across the United States, Italy and Spain contributed samples from acute and convalescent COVID-19. T cells, B-cell-depleted T cells, or PBMCs provided the cDNA or gDNA that served as material.

Per the original methods: Estimation of nucleated cell counts relied on the amplification of reference gene primers. Assay: immunoSEQ multiplex PCR; the TCRdb copy retains only in-frame clones and omits some. V and J calls and clone size are as listed in that table; D and trimming were resolved from the DNA. The sample shows 5,000 to 6,500 clones, 88% of them seen only once. The CDR3 contains 12 residues. Germline loops: CDR1 LNHDA, CDR2 SQIVND (reference sequence). V lost 6 bases to trimming and J lost 5 bases, with 10 bases between them. The chain employs TRBV19 and TRBJ2-5; D remains unclear. The clonotype was recovered from a human donor in a cohort sampled during active COVID-19. Sequences were obtained from peripheral blood. CDR3 loop: CASRGSTETQYF. The CDR3 nucleotides are TGTGCCAGTAGGGGTAGCACGGAGACCCAGTACTTC.